The clone carrying this T cell receptor (beta chain) was seen a few times. What it binds is not known. The sample comes from a study of T-cell reconstitution after alpha-beta-depleted transplantation in children. General study points: Surviving recipient T cells and thymic progenitors accounted for the high day-60 TCRbeta diversity observed in some patients. Newly generated T cells supplied most T-cell counts and diversity one year post-transplant. There were reportedly several hundred expanded graft clones from which alpha-beta T cells came about two months after transplant.

The TCRbeta library incorporated unique molecular identifiers. TCRdb used MiXCR to reprocess the PCR reads, holding one entry per CDR3 protein. Here the sample spans around 670,000 distinct CDR3 sequences, about an eighth being singletons. The V and J ends lost 6 bases and 2 bases respectively, with 15 bases between them. Germline loops: CDR1 DFQATT, CDR2 SNEGSKA (reference sequence). The CDR3 loop spans 14 amino acids. The chain is built from TRBV20-1 and TRBJ2-3; possible D gene TRBD2, 6 bases. The receptor was isolated from a girl aged 2-15 years with congenital amegakaryocytic thrombocytopenia, due to receive a stem cell transplant. The sample consisted of PBMCs, taken before TCRalphabeta/CD19-depleted stem cell transplant. CDR3 protein: CSAVELAATDTQYF. For the CDR3, the DNA is TGCAGTGCGGTTGAACTAGCTGCCACAGATACGCAGTATTTT.